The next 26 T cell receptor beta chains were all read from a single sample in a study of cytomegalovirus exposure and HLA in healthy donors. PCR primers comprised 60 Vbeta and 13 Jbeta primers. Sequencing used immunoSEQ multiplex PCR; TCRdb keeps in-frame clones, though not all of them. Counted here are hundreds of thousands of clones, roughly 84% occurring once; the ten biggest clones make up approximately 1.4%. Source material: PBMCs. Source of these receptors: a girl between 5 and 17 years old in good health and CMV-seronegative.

CDR3 sequence reads: CASSQSRAGGGQPQHF. The CDR3 DNA reads TGCGCCAGCAGTCAATCTCGGGCGGGAGGTGGTCAGCCCCAGCATTTT. The rearrangement links TRBV23-1 to TRBJ1-5, with D unclear. TRBV23-1 is sorted into the ORF group, with uncertain function. The CDR3 has 16 amino acids. V dropped 0 bases and J dropped 6 bases, with 15 bases sitting between them.

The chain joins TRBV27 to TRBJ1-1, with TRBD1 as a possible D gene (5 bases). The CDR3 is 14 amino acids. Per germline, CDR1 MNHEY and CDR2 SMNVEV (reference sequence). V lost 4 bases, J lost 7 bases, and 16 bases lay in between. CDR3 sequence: CASSSDRLPFEAFF. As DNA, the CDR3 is TGTGCCAGCAGTTCAGACAGACTTCCTTTTGAAGCTTTCTTT.

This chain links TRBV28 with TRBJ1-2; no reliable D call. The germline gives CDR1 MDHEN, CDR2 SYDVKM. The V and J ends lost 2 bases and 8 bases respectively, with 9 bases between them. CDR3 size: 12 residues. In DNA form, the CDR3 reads TGTGCCAGCAGTTTAGGAACGGGGGGCTACACCTTC. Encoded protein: CASSLGTGGYTF.

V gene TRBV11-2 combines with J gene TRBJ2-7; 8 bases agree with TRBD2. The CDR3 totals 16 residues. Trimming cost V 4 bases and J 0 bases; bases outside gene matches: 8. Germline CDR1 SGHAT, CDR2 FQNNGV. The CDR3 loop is CASSSRAGALSYEQYF. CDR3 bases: TGTGCCAGCAGCTCAAGAGCGGGGGCCCTCTCCTACGAGCAGTACTTC.

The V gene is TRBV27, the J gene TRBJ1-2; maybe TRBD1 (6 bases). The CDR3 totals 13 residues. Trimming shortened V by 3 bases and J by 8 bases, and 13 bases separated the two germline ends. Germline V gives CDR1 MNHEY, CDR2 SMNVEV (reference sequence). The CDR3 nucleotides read TGTGCCAGCAGTTTGTTGGGGGCCGGGGGCTACACCTTC. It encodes CASSLLGAGGYTF.

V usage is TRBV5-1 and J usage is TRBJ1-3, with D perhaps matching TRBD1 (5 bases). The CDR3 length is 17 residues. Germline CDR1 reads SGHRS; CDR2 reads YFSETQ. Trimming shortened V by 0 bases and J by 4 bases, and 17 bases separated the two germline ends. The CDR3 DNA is TGCGCCAGCAGCTTGGGGCCGTTAGCCGCAGGGGGAAACACCATATATTTT. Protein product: CASSLGPLAAGGNTIYF.

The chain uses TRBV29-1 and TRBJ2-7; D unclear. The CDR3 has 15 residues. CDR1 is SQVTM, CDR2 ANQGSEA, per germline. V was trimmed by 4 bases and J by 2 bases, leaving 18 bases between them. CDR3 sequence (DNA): TGCAGCGTTGGTAAGAAGCTCTCTCCGCCCTACGAGCAGTACTTC. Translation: CSVGKKLSPPYEQYF.

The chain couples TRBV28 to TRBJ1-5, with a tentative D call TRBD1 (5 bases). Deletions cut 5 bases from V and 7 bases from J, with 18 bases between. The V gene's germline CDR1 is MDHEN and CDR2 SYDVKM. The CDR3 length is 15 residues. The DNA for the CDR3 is TGTGCCAGCAGTCCCTCGGGGGTAGGTAGACAGCCCCAGCATTTT. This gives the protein CASSPSGVGRQPQHF.

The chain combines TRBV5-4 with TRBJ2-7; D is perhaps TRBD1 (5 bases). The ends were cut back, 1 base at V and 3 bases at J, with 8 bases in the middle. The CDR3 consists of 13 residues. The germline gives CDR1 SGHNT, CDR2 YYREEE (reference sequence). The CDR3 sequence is CASSLLGVYEQYF. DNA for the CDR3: TGTGCCAGCAGCTTGTTAGGGGTCTACGAGCAGTACTTC.

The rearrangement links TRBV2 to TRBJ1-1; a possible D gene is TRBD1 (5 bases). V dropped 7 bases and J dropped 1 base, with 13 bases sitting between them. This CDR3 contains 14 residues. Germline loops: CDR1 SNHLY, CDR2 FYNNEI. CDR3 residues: CASTYRGGNTEAFF. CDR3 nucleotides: TGTGCCAGCACGTATCGGGGGGGGAACACTGAAGCTTTCTTT.

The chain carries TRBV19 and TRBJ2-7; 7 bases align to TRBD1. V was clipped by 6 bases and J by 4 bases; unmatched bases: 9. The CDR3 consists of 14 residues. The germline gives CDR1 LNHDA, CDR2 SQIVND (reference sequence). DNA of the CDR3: TGTGCCAGTAGCCTCCGGGACAGCCGATACGAGCAGTACTTC. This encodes CASSLRDSRYEQYF. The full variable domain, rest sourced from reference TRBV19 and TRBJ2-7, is DGGITQSPKYLFRKEGQNVTLSCEQNLNHDAMYWYRQDPGQGLRLIYYSQIVNDFQKGDIAEGYSVSREKKESFPLTVTSAQKNPTAFYLCASSLRDSRYEQYFGPGTRLTVT.

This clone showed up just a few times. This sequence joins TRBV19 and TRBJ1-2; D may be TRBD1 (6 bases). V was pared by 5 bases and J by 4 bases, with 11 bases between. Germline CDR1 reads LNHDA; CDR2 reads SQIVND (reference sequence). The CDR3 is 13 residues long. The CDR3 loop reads CASSRTDRYGYTF. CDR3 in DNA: TGTGCCAGTAGTCGGACAGATCGCTATGGCTACACCTTC.

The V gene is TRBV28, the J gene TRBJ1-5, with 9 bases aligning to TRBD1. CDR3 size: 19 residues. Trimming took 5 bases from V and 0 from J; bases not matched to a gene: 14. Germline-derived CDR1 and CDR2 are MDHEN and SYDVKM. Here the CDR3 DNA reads TGTGCCAGCAGTATTGGACCGGGACAGGGACACGGTAGCAATCAGCCCCAGCATTTT. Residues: CASSIGPGQGHGSNQPQHF.

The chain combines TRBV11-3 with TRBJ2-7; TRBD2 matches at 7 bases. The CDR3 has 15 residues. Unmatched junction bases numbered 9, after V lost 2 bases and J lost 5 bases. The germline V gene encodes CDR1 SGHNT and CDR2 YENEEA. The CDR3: CASSLQSGVGHEQYF. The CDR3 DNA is TGTGCCAGCAGCTTACAAAGCGGGGTCGGCCACGAGCAGTACTTC.

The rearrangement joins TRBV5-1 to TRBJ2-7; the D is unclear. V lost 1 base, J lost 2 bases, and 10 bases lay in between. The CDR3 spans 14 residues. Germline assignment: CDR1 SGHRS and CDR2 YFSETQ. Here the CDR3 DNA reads TGCGCCAGCAGCTTGTCGCCCCAGACCTACGAGCAGTACTTC. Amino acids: CASSLSPQTYEQYF.

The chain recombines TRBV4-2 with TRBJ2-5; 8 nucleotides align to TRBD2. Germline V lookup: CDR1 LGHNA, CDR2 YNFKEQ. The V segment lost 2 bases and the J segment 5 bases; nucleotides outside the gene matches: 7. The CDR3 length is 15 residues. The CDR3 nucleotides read TGTGCCAGCAGCCAACAAGCGGGGGTGGGGGAGACCCAGTACTTC. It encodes CASSQQAGVGETQYF.

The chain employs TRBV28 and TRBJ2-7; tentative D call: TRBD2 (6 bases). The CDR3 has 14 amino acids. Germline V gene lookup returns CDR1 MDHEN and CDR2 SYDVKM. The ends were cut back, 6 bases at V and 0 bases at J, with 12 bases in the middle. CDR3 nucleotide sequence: TGTGCCAGCAGATGGAGGGCGGTCTCCTACGAGCAGTACTTC. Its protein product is CASRWRAVSYEQYF.

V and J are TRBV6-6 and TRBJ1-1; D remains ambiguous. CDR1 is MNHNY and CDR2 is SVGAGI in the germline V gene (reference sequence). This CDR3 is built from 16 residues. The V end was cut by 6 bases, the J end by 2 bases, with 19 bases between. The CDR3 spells CASRRGGFDLNTEAFF. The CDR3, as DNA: TGTGCCAGCAGACGAGGCGGGTTCGATTTAAACACTGAAGCTTTCTTT.

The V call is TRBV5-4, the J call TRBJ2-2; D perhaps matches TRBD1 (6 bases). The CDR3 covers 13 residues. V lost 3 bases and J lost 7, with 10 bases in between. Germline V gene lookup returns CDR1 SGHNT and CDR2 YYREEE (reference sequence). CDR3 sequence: CASSSRGNGELFF. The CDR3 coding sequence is TGTGCCAGCAGCTCCAGGGGTAACGGGGAGCTGTTTTTT.

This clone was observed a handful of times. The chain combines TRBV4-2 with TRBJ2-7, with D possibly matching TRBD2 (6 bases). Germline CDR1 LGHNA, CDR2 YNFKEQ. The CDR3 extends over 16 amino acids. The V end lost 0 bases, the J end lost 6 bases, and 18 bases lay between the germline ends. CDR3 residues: CASSQDRRDPTSEQYF. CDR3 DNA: TGTGCCAGCAGCCAAGATCGGCGGGACCCCACCTCCGAGCAGTACTTC.

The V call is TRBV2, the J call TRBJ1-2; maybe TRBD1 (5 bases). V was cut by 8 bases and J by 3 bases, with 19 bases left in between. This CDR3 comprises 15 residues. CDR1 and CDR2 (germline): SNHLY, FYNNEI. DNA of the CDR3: TGTGCCAGCCTTGAAGGGACTTCCCGGCACTATGGCTACACCTTC. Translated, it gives CASLEGTSRHYGYTF. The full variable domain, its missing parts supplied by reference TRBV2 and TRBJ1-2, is EPEVTQTPSHQVTQMGQEVILRCVPISNHLYFYWYRQILGQKVEFLVSFYNNEISEKSEIFDDQFSVERPDGSNFTLKIRSTKLEDSAMYFCASLEGTSRHYGYTFGSGTRLTVV.

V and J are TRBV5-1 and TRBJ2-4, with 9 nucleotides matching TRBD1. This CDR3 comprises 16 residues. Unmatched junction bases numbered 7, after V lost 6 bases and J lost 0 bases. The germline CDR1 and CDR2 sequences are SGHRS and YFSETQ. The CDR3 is CASNPGQGLAKNIQYF. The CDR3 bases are TGCGCCAGCAACCCGGGACAGGGACTAGCCAAAAACATTCAGTACTTC. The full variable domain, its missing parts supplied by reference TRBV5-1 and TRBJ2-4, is KAGVTQTPRYLIKTRGQQVTLSCSPISGHRSVSWYQQTPGQGLQFLFEYFSETQRNKGNFPGRFSGRQFSNSRSEMNVSTLELGDSALYLCASNPGQGLAKNIQYFGAGTRLSVL.

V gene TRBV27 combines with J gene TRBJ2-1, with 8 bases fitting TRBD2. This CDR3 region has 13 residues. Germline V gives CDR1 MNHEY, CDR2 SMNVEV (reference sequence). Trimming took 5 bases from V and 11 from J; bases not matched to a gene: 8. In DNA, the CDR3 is TGTGCCAGCAGTCCGTTAGCGGGGCTAAAGCAGTTCTTC. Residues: CASSPLAGLKQFF.

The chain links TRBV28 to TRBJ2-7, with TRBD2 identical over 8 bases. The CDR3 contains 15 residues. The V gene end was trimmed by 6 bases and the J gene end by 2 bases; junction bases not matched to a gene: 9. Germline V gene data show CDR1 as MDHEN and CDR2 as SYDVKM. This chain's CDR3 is CASSPPGGTTYEQYF. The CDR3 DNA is TGTGCCAGCAGCCCTCCGGGGGGGACTACCTACGAGCAGTACTTC.

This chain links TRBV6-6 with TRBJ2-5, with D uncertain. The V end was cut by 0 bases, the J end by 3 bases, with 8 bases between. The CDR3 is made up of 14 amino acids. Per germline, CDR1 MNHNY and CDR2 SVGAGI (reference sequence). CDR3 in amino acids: CASSYSSTEETQYF. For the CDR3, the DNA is TGTGCCAGCAGTTACTCAAGCACGGAAGAGACCCAGTACTTC.

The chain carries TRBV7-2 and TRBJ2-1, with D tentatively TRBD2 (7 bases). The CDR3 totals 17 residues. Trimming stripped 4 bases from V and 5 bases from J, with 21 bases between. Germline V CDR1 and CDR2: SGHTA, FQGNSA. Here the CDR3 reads CASSSVGGPSGDNEQFF. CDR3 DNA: TGTGCCAGCAGCTCCGTAGGGGGGCCGAGCGGGGACAATGAGCAGTTCTTC.